The 8 T cell receptor beta chains below were found in one sample sequenced in a study of T cell repertoires in cytomegalovirus infection (dated by TCRdb to between 2018 and 2021). This sample's treatment or condition label indicates: in vitro stimulation with specific CMV peptide epitopes to enrich CMV-specific T cells. Sequencing relied on an Illumina HiSeq 1500. The raw public data were reprocessed by TCRdb itself: fastp quality trimming at Q25, MiXCR clonotype calling, in-frame beta chains only. Each entry is one CDR3 protein sequence, shown with its most common DNA and genes. This sample lists about 500,000 distinct CDR3 sequences; 25% to 35% were detected once. Jointly, the top ten make up 15% to 20% of the sample. Which antigens these TCRs recognize remains unknown. The starting material was cultured PBMCs, obtained from culture after CMV antigen stimulation. These receptors all come from a human donor in good health (CMV status not recorded). Some clones in this sample may be carry-over from other donors' samples.

This clonotype was picked up a small number of times. The chain recombines TRBV2 with TRBJ1-1, with 8 bases fitting TRBD1. The CDR3 spans 15 residues. The V segment lost 6 bases and the J segment 6 bases; nucleotides outside the gene matches: 12. Germline V CDR1 and CDR2: SNHLY, FYNNEI. The CDR3 sequence is CASRAIQGVRAEAFF. The CDR3 nucleotides read TGTGCCAGCAGAGCCATACAGGGGGTTAGAGCTGAAGCTTTCTTT. The variable domain in full, with the rest retrieved from reference TRBV2 and TRBJ1-1, is EPEVTQTPSHQVTQMGQEVILRCVPISNHLYFYWYRQILGQKVEFLVSFYNNEISEKSEIFDDQFSVERPDGSNFTLKIRSTKLEDSAMYFCASRAIQGVRAEAFFGQGTRLTVV.

This chain joins TRBV6-2 or TRBV6-3 and TRBJ1-1, with D perhaps matching TRBD1 (5 bases). Trimming stripped 6 bases from V and 1 base from J, with 15 bases between. Per the germline V gene, CDR1 is MNHEY and CDR2 is SVGEGT. The CDR3 consists of 15 residues. The CDR3 sequence is CASRSGGAGNTEAFF. The CDR3 DNA follows: TGTGCCAGCAGAAGCGGAGGGGCGGGGAACACTGAAGCTTTCTTT.

In its sample, this clonotype was seen a few times. J is TRBJ2-7 and V is TRBV7-9; no clear D. Germline values: CDR1 SEHNR, CDR2 FQNEAQ (reference sequence). V lost 7 bases and J lost 2, with 9 bases in between. The CDR3 runs to 12 residues. The CDR3 reads CASTGRTYEQYF. CDR3 nucleotides: TGTGCCAGCACGGGCAGAACCTACGAGCAGTACTTC.

This clonotype showed up just a few times. This chain links TRBV6-2 or TRBV6-3 with TRBJ1-2, with 9 bases identical to TRBD1. After removal of 7 bases from V and 4 bases from J, the junction contained 13 bases not matched to a gene. Germline assignment: CDR1 MNHEY and CDR2 SVGEGT. The CDR3 sequence is 16 residues long. The CDR3 sequence is CASNIPGQGLGYGYTF. For the CDR3, the DNA is TGTGCCAGCAATATTCCGGGACAGGGACTTGGCTATGGCTACACCTTC.

This clonotype was detected a few times. The V gene is TRBV7-8, the J gene TRBJ2-1, with TRBD2 matching 8 bases. Germline V gives CDR1 SGHVS, CDR2 FQNEAQ. CDR3 length: 15 amino acids. Trimming took 8 bases from V and 3 from J; bases not matched to a gene: 9. The CDR3, as DNA: TGTGCCAGCGTTTTGGCGGGAGGACACTACAATGAGCAGTTCTTC. Translation gives CASVLAGGHYNEQFF.

This clonotype has only a few counts. The chain combines TRBV20-1 with TRBJ2-7, with TRBD2 matching 8 bases. CDR1 and CDR2 (germline): DFQATT, SNEGSKA (reference sequence). The CDR3 has 15 residues. Losses at the gene ends were 0 bases for V and 5 bases for J; bases not matched to a gene: 9. CDR3 sequence reads: CSARDQASGLDEQYF. The CDR3 DNA is TGCAGTGCTAGAGATCAGGCTAGCGGGTTGGACGAGCAGTACTTC.

V gene TRBV19 combines with J gene TRBJ1-1; tentatively, D is TRBD1 (5 bases). The CDR3 is made up of 13 amino acids. The germline V gene encodes CDR1 LNHDA and CDR2 SQIVND (reference sequence). Deletions cut 0 bases from V and 8 bases from J, with 10 bases between. CDR3 in amino acids: CASSIEEQVEAFF. CDR3 sequence (DNA): TGTGCCAGTAGTATAGAGGAACAGGTAGAAGCTTTCTTT.

The J gene is TRBJ2-1, the V gene TRBV7-2; tentatively, D is TRBD2 (6 bases). Germline V lookup: CDR1 SGHTA, CDR2 FQGNSA. Trimming cost V 1 base and J 10 bases, with 17 bases left between them. The CDR3 covers 15 residues. The chain's CDR3 is CASSLDPQSRGEQFF. The CDR3 DNA follows: TGTGCCAGCAGCTTAGATCCTCAGTCCCGGGGGGAGCAGTTCTTC. The whole variable domain, remainder taken from reference TRBV7-2 and TRBJ2-1, is GAGVSQSPSNKVTEKGKDVELRCDPISGHTALYWYRQSLGQGLEFLIYFQGNSAPDKSGLPSDRFSAERTGGSVSTLTIQRTQQEDSAVYLCASSLDPQSRGEQFFGPGTRLTVL.